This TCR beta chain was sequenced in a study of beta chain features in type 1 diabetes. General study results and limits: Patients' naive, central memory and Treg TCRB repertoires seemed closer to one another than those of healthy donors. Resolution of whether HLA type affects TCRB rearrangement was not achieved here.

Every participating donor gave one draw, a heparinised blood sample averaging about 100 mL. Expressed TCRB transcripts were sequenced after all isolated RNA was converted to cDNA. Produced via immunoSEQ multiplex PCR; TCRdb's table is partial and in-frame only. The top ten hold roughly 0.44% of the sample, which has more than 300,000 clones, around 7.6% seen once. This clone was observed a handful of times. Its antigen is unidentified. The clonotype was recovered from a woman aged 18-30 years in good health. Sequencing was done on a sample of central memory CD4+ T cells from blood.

The DNA of the CDR3 is TGTGCCACCCCAATCGGGACAGATAACACCGAGCAGTACTTC. Amino acid sequence: CATPIGTDNTEQYF. This rearrangement joins TRBV7-2 to TRBJ2-7, with 7 nucleotides matching TRBD1. CDR3 length equals 14 residues. Germline V gives CDR1 SGHTA, CDR2 FQGNSA. The V and J ends lost 10 bases and 6 bases, in that order; junction bases with no gene match: 15.